This TCR beta chain was obtained from a study of human thymus T cells. CDR1 is MNHNS, CDR2 SASEGT, per germline. There are 14 residues in the CDR3. V was pared by 6 bases and J by 4 bases, with 15 bases between. Produced via immunoSEQ multiplex PCR; TCRdb's table is partial and in-frame only. This table holds some 120,000 clones, about 95% found once. Thymus tissue was removed during corrective cardiac surgery. The chain carries TRBV6-1 and TRBJ1-2, with D possibly being TRBD1 (5 bases). Material: thymus tissue. This clonotype originated in a boy under two years old with a congenital heart defect but otherwise immunologically healthy. CDR3 coding DNA: TGTGCCAGCAGCCCAGGTTTAGGGGTCTATGGCTACACCTTC. It codes for CASSPGLGVYGYTF.